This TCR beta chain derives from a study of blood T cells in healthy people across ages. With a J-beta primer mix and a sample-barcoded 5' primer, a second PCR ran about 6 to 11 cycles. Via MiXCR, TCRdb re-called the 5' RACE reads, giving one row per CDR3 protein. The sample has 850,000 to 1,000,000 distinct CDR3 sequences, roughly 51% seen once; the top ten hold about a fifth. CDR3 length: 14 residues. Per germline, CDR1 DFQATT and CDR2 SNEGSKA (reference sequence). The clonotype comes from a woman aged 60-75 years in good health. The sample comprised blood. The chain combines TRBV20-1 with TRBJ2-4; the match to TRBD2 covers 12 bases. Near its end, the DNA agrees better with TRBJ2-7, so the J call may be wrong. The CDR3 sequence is CSARGTSGVYEQYF. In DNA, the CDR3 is TGCAGTGCTAGAGGGACTAGCGGGGTTTACGAGCAGTACTTC.